This T cell receptor beta chain was recorded in a study of cytotoxic CD8 clonotypes in ibrutinib-treated CLL. The sample holds one count of this clone. TCRdb's copy holds only in-frame clones and misses some; the assay was immunoSEQ multiplex PCR. This table has under 200,000 clones, about 80% appearing once. Looked up from germline, CDR1 is GTSNPN and CDR2 is SVGIG (reference sequence). Trimming shortened V by 0 bases and J by 0 bases, and 9 bases separated the two germline ends. The CDR3 covers 15 residues. This TCR came from a human donor with chronic lymphocytic leukemia. The chain has TRBV30 and TRBJ2-1; D unresolved. The specimen was PBMCs, collected after 12 months of ibrutinib treatment. The DNA for the CDR3 is TGTGCCTGGAGTGTTATCGGCCTCTCCTACAATGAGCAGTTCTTC. Its protein is CAWSVIGLSYNEQFF.